This TCR beta chain came from a study of T cell responses to AZD1222 COVID-19 vaccine. The study, taken as a whole, reports: Unmutated variant regions reportedly attract nearly half of all spike-specific TCRs. Receipt of two AZD1222 doses was followed by a rise in Spike-specific TCR breadth and depth. Distributed over spike, vaccine-associated CD4 TCRs predominated at 160-218 and 743-854.

V lost 5 bases and J 5 bases, leaving 11 bases between the germline ends. Germline CDR1 SGHRS, CDR2 YFSETQ. The CDR3 covers 13 residues. The table lists this clone with a count of one. Antigen: not known. The method was immunoSEQ multiplex PCR; TCRdb's version includes in-frame clones alone and lacks a portion of them. In the table there are around 130,000 clones, 70% to 90% of which are singletons. The chain uses TRBV5-1 and TRBJ1-5; no reliable D call. Specimen: peripheral blood, collected on day 0 of AZD1222 vaccination. The receptor comes from an adult in good health. CDR3 sequence reads: CASSSQRYQPQHF. DNA of the CDR3: TGCGCCAGCAGTTCCCAGCGATATCAGCCCCAGCATTTT.